This TCR beta chain was found in a study of identical twins. Findings and caveats of the study: While abundant cord blood beta clonotypes carried fewer insertions, memory repertoires showed no such pattern.

One entry per CDR3 protein results from TCRdb running MiXCR on the 5' RACE reads. The data contain 350,000 or so distinct CDR3 sequences, over 9% of them singletons. V was pared by 4 bases and J by 5 bases, with 14 bases of the junction left unmatched. The length of the CDR3 is 17 residues. Per the germline V gene, CDR1 is SGHVS and CDR2 is FNYEAQ. The sample holds a few counts of this clonotype. What it binds is unknown. The same data also contributed to another study, on yellow fever vaccine responses in identical twins.

This clonotype originated in a woman aged 18-29 years in good health. V and J are TRBV7-6 and TRBJ2-3, with TRBD2 matching over 8 bases. The sample consisted of CD8+ T cells sorted from blood. The CDR3 sequence is CASSSLEVGTRRDTQYF. In DNA, the CDR3 is TGTGCCAGCAGCTCGCTCGAGGTTGGGACTAGAAGAGATACGCAGTATTTT.